This TCR beta chain was observed in a study of T cell repertoires in cytomegalovirus infection. Whole-study context: A matching HLA type, together with CMV infection, was signaled by public TCR beta signatures. Overall study results and limits: The response measured ex vivo was dominated by TCR beta clonotypes (HLA-C-restricted and CMV-specific). Summed frequency of public TCR beta families distinguished CMV carriers with the relevant HLA.

CDR1 and CDR2 (germline): SEHNR, FQNEAQ (reference sequence). The length of the CDR3 is 16 residues. With 7 bases clipped from V and 5 bases from J, the junction kept 16 bases outside the gene matches. Comment on this clonotype: Its antigen is as yet unknown.

TCRdb fed the reads into MiXCR, producing one record per CDR3 protein. This table has some 680,000 distinct CDR3 sequences, under 40% appearing once. Sequencing input: PBMCs. The receptor comes from a human donor in good health (CMV status not recorded). Some clones in this sample may be carry-over from other donors' samples. The chain joins TRBV7-9 to TRBJ2-5; the match to TRBD2 covers 7 bases. The CDR3: CASTKAAGRARETQYF. As DNA, the CDR3 is TGTGCCAGCACAAAGGCAGCGGGAAGGGCGCGGGAGACCCAGTACTTC. The whole variable domain, filled in from reference TRBV7-9 and TRBJ2-5, reads DTGVSQNPRHKITKRGQNVTFRCDPISEHNRLYWYRQTLGQGPEFLTYFQNEAQLEKSRLLSDRFSAERPKGSFSTLEIQRTEQGDSAMYLCASTKAAGRARETQYFGPGTRLLVL.